This TCR beta chain originates from a study of T cell repertoires in cytomegalovirus infection. About the research overall: An indication of both CMV infection and matching HLA type came from public TCR beta signatures.

TCRdb reprocessed the reads via MiXCR and lists one record per CDR3 protein. The sample lists roughly 280,000 distinct CDR3 sequences; approximately 9% were seen once. Comment on this clonotype: Its target is not known.

Study findings and constraints: Cumulated frequencies of public TCR beta families served to identify carriers of CMV plus the relevant HLA. HLA-C-restricted TCR beta clonotypes specific for CMV led the ex vivo response.

V shed 5 bases and J shed 3 bases, with 26 bases lying between them. The CDR3 spans 18 residues. The clonotype was recovered from a human donor in good health (CMV status not recorded). Some clones in this sample may be carry-over from other donors' samples. V is TRBV12-3 or TRBV12-4 and J is TRBJ2-7; D is possibly TRBD2 (6 bases). Sequencing input: PBMCs. CDR3 sequence reads: CASSPTVRVLAGSYEQYF. CDR3 nucleotides: TGTGCCAGCAGTCCCACCGTTAGGGTTCTAGCCGGGAGCTACGAGCAGTACTTC.